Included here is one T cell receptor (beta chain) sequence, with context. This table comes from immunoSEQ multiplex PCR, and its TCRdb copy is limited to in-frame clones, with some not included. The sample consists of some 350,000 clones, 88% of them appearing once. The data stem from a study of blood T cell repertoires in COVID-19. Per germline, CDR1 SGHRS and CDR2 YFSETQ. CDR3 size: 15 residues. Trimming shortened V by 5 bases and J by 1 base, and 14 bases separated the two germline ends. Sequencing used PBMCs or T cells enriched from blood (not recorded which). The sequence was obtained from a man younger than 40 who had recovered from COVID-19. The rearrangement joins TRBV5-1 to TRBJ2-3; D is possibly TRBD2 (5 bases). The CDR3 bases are TGCGCCAGCAGAGCCGGGCTAGCCGGCACAGATACGCAGTATTTT. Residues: CASRAGLAGTDTQYF.